A single sample gave rise to the 16 T cell receptor beta chains below, sequenced in a study of blood T cells in healthy people across ages. Sample-barcoded 5' priming and a J-beta primer mix drove a second PCR of about 6 to 12 cycles. MiXCR, applied by TCRdb to the 5' RACE reads, yields one record per CDR3 protein. The sample has 600,000 to 1,000,000 distinct CDR3 sequences, 55% to 75% seen once. The material sequenced was blood. These receptors all come from a young man in good health.

The chain links TRBV27 to TRBJ2-5, with D possibly being TRBD2 (5 bases). Germline CDR1 is MNHEY and CDR2 is SMNVEV (reference sequence). The CDR3 is 14 amino acids. Trimming cost V 4 bases and J 11 bases, with 20 bases left between them. CDR3 in amino acids: CASSSTATGVGQYF. CDR3 sequence (DNA): TGTGCCAGCAGTTCGACCGCGACCGGGGTCGGGCAGTACTTC.

This sequence joins TRBV10-3 and TRBJ1-2; no reliable D call. Germline lookup yields CDR1 ENHRY and CDR2 SYGVKD. The length of the CDR3 is 12 residues. With 4 bases removed from V and 8 bases from J, the gap between germline ends came to 11 bases. CDR3 sequence (DNA): TGTGCCATCAGTGTAGACGGAAACGGCTACACCTTC. Residues: CAISVDGNGYTF.

This clonotype was seen once. This chain uses TRBV7-2 with TRBJ2-1; D not resolved. The DNA end favors TRBJ2-7, so the J call may be wrong. This CDR3 has 12 residues. The germline gives CDR1 SGHTA, CDR2 FQGNSA. For the CDR3, the DNA is TGTGCCAGCAGCTTCTATAACAATGAGCAGTACTTC. The encoded protein is CASSFYNNEQYF.

As for this clonotype: Being one base from a much bigger clone, this may be a read error. This chain links TRBV20-1 with TRBJ1-2; 7 bases line up with TRBD1. V trimming: 5 bases; J trimming: 9 bases; junction bases outside the gene matches: 21. Germline V gives CDR1 DFQATT, CDR2 SNEGSKA (reference sequence). There are 16 residues in the CDR3. The CDR3 sequence is CSAAPYTGVNPRSYTF. CDR3 bases: TGCAGTGCTGCACCATACACAGGGGTCAATCCCCGCAGCTACACCTTC.

The V gene is TRBV28, the J gene TRBJ1-2, with D possibly being TRBD1 (5 bases). V shed 5 bases and J shed 6 bases, with 16 bases lying between them. Germline loops: CDR1 MDHEN, CDR2 SYDVKM. This CDR3 has 14 residues. CDR3 sequence: CASSKQTAPDGYTF. CDR3 bases: TGTGCCAGCAGTAAACAGACAGCGCCAGATGGCTACACCTTC.

The CDR3 region is CSARGRVDTEAFF. The CDR3 nucleotides read TGCAGTGCTAGGGGTCGGGTGGACACTGAAGCTTTCTTT. V gene TRBV20-1 combines with J gene TRBJ1-1; D not certain. The V gene lost 3 bases and the J gene lost 3 bases, with 11 bases spanning the gap. CDR3 size: 13 residues. Germline CDR1 and CDR2: DFQATT and SNEGSKA (reference sequence).

Only a few counts were recorded for this clonotype. The V gene is TRBV29-1, the J gene TRBJ2-7, with a possible D match to TRBD1 (5 bases). Germline V CDR1 and CDR2: SQVTM, ANQGSEA. The V end was cut by 7 bases, the J end by 3 bases, with 16 bases between. This CDR3 is 13 amino acids long. The CDR3 region is CSARPDRFYEQYF. The CDR3 coding sequence is TGCAGCGCCCGCCCCGACAGATTCTACGAGCAGTACTTC.

The chain couples TRBV21-1 to TRBJ1-1. TRBV21-1 is a recognized pseudogene. CDR3 length: 17 amino acids. The chain's CDR3 is CASSKKGQRKMNTEAFF. The CDR3 coding sequence is TGTGCCAGCAGCAAAAAGGGACAGCGGAAAATGAACACTGAAGCTTTCTTT.

The chain is built from TRBV20-1 and TRBJ2-1, with D perhaps TRBD1 (6 bases). Trimming shortened V by 3 bases and J by 4 bases, and 13 bases separated the two germline ends. The CDR3 sequence is 14 residues long. CDR1 is DFQATT, CDR2 SNEGSKA, per germline (reference sequence). The chain's CDR3 is CSASSTGNYNEQFF. DNA of the CDR3: TGCAGTGCTAGTTCCACAGGGAATTACAATGAGCAGTTCTTC.

The chain links TRBV20-1 to TRBJ2-1; D is possibly TRBD1 (5 bases). Germline CDR1 reads DFQATT; CDR2 reads SNEGSKA (reference sequence). The CDR3 is 17 amino acids. Between the trimmed V and J ends, which lost 7 bases and 0 bases, there was a span of 22 bases. The DNA for the CDR3 is TGCAGTGTCCCACCGGCCAACAGGAAAGCCTCCTACAATGAGCAGTTCTTC. Its translation is CSVPPANRKASYNEQFF.

This clonotype was counted a few times. The chain has TRBV7-2 and TRBJ2-5, with TRBD2 as a possible D gene (6 bases). Trimming removed 5 bases at V and 2 bases at J, with 15 bases between. The germline CDR1 and CDR2 sequences are SGHTA and FQGNSA. This CDR3 comprises 15 residues. CDR3 DNA sequence: TGTGCCAGCAGCCAGAGGGGACTGAGACAAGAGACCCAGTACTTC. Encoded protein: CASSQRGLRQETQYF.

The chain joins TRBV5-6 to TRBJ2-3; no clear D. CDR3 size: 13 residues. The germline V gene has CDR1 SGHDT and CDR2 YYEEEE. The ends were cut back, 2 bases at V and 4 bases at J, with 8 bases in the middle. CDR3 coding DNA: TGTGCCAGCAGCTTCCACGTCGCAGATACGCAGTATTTT. Encoded protein: CASSFHVADTQYF.

In nucleotides, the CDR3 is TGTGCCAGCAGCGCCAGGACAGACACTGAAGCTTTCTTT. Its translation is CASSARTDTEAFF. The genes are TRBV9 and TRBJ1-1; possible D gene TRBD1, 6 bases. CDR3 length: 13 residues. Germline CDR1 is SGDLS and CDR2 is YYNGEE. Trimming pared 3 bases from V and 3 bases from J, leaving 9 bases between.

The chain couples TRBV18 to TRBJ1-2, with a weak D call TRBD1 (5 bases). The V gene's germline CDR1 is KGHSH and CDR2 LQKENI. The V end was cut by 3 bases, the J end by 4 bases, with 18 bases between. The CDR3 spans 16 residues. CDR3: CASSPDRQTWGYGYTF. CDR3 in DNA: TGTGCCAGCTCACCCGATAGACAGACATGGGGCTATGGCTACACCTTC.

The CDR3 DNA reads as TGTGCCAGCAGTTTGGAGACAAGAGGGCAGTACTTC. Translation gives CASSLETRGQYF. The chain has TRBV12-3 or TRBV12-4 and TRBJ2-7, with unresolved D. This CDR3 spans 12 amino acids. The germline V and J ends were trimmed by 3 bases and 9 bases, with 12 bases remaining between them.

The chain links TRBV29-1 to TRBJ2-7; D uncertain. Germline values: CDR1 SQVTM, CDR2 ANQGSEA. The CDR3 consists of 12 residues. The V end lost 5 bases, the J end lost 7 bases, and 15 bases lay between the germline ends. For the CDR3, the DNA is TGCAGCGTTCCGTTTCGCTACACTGAGCAGTACTTC. Translation: CSVPFRYTEQYF.